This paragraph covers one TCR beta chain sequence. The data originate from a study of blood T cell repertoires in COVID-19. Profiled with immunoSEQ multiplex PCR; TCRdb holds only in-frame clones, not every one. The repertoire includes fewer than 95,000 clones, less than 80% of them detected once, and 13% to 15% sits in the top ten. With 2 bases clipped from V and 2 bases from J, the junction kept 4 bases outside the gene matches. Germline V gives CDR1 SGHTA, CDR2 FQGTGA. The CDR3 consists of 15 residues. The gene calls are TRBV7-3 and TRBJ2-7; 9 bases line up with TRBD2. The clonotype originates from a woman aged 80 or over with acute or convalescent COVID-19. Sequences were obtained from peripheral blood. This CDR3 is CASSLLAGPTYEQYF. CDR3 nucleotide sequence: TGTGCCAGCAGCTTACTAGCGGGGCCCACCTACGAGCAGTACTTC.